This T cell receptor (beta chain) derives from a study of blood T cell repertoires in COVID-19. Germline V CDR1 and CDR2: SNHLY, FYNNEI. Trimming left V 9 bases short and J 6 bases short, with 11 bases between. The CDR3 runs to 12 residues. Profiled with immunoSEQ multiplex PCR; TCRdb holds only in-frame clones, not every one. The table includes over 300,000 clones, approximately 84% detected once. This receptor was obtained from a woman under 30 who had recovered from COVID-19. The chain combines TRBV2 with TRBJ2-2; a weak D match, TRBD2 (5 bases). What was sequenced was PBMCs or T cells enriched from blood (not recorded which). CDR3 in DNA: TGTGCCAGTGAAGAGGGATCCGGGGAGCTGTTTTTT. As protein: CASEEGSGELFF.